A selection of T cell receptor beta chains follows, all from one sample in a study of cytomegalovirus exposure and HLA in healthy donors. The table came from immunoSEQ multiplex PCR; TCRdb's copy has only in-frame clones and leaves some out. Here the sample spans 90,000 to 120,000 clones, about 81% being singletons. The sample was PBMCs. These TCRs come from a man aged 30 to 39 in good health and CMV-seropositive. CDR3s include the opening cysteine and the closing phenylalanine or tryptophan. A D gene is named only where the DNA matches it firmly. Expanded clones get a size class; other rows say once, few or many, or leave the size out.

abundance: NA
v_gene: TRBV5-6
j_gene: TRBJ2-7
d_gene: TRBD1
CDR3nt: TGTGCCAGCAGCTTGGGGACAGGGGGGTTTTGGGAGCAGTACTTC
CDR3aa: CASSLGTGGFWEQYF

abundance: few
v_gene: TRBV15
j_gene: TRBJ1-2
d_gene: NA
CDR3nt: TGTGCCACCAGCAGGGAAAAACCAGGGGTTGGATATGGCTACACCTTC
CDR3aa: CATSREKPGVGYGYTF

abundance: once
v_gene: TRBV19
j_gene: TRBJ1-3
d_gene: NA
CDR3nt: TGTGCCAGTAGGGATTACAGGAACTCTGGAAACACCATATATTTT
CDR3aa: CASRDYRNSGNTIYF

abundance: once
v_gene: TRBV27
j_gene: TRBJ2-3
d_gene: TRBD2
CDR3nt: TGTGCCAGCAGTTTAAGACTAGCGGCGACAGATACGCAGTATTTT
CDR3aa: CASSLRLAATDTQYF

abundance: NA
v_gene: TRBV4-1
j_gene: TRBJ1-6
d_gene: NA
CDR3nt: TGCGCCAGCAGCGTCCAGGGCGAGAATTCACCCCTCCACTTT
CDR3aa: CASSVQGENSPLHF

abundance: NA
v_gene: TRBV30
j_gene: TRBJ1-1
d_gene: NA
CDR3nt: TGTGCCTGGAGTGTACTCAGGGTTCCGGACACTGAAGCTTTCTTT
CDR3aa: CAWSVLRVPDTEAFF

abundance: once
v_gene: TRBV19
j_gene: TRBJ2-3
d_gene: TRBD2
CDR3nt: TGTGCCAGTAGCGGGACTAGCGGGGGGGCCTGGGATACGCAGTATTTT
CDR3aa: CASSGTSGGAWDTQYF

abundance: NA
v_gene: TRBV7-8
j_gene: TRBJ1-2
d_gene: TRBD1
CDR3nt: TGTGCCAGCAGCTTAGTGGCAGGGGGCTCATATGGCTACACCTTC
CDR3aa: CASSLVAGGSYGYTF

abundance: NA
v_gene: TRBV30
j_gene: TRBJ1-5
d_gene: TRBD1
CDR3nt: TGTGCCTGGGACAGGGACGATCAGCCCCAGCATTTT
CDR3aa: CAWDRDDQPQHF

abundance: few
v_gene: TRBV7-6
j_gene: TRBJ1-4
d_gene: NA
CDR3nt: TGTGCCAGCACCCAAGGACAGCGCACTAATGAAAAACTGTTTTTT
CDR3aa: CASTQGQRTNEKLFF

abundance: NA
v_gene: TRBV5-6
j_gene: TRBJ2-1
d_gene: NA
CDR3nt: TGTGCCAGCAGCTCGGGACATCCCAATGAGCAGTTCTTC
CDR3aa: CASSSGHPNEQFF

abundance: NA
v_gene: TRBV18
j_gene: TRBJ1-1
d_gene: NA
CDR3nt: TGTGCCAGCTCACAAAGCGCCGACACTGAAGCTTTCTTT
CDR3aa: CASSQSADTEAFF

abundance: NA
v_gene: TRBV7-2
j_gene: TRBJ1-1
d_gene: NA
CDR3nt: TGTGCCAGCAGCTTAGGACTGGGTACTGAAGCTTTCTTT
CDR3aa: CASSLGLGTEAFF

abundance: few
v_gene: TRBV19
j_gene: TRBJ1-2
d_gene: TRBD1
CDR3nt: TGTGCCAGTAGTATAGGACAGGGGGCGGAAGGCTACACCTTC
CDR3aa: CASSIGQGAEGYTF

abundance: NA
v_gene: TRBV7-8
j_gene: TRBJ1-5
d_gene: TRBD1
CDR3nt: TGTGCCAGCAGCTTAGGGTCAGGGGGCGGCCAGCCCCAGCATTTT
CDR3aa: CASSLGSGGGQPQHF

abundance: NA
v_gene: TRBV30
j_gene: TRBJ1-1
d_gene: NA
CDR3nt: TGTGCCTGGTCTAATCTGAACACTGAAGCTTTCTTT
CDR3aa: CAWSNLNTEAFF

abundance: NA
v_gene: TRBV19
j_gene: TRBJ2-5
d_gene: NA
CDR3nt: TGTGCCAGTAGTTCAGGGGTTCGACAAGAGACCCAGTACTTC
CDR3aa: CASSSGVRQETQYF

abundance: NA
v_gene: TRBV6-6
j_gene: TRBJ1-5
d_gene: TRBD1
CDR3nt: TGTGCCAGTATGACAGGGGGCGCAGGTCAGCCCCAGCATTTT
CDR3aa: CASMTGGAGQPQHF

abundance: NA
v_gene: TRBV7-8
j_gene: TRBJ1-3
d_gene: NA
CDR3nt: TGTGCCAGCAGCTTCCGGAGACGGGGGGGGCTATCTGGAAACACCATATATTTT
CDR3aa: CASSFRRRGGLSGNTIYF

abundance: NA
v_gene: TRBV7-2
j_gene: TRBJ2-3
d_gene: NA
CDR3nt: TGTGCCAGCAGCCTGTACACAGATACGCAGTATTTT
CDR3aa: CASSLYTDTQYF

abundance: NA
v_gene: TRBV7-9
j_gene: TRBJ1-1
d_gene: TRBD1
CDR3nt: TGTTCCGGCGACAGGGTTCGGAACACTGAAGCTTTCTTT
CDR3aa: CSGDRVRNTEAFF

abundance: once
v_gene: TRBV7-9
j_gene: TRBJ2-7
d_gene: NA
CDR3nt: TGTTCCAGCAGCCGTACAGGGAACGGCGAGCAGTACTTC
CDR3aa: CSSSRTGNGEQYF

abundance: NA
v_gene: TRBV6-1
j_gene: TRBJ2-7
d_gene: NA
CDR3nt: TGTGCCAGCAGGGACAGCTACGCCTACGAGCAGTACTTC
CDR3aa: CASRDSYAYEQYF

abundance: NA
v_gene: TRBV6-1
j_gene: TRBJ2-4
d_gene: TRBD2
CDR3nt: TGTGCCAGCAGTGATCCAACTAGCGGGGGGATACTAGCCAAAAACATTCAGTACTTC
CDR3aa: CASSDPTSGGILAKNIQYF

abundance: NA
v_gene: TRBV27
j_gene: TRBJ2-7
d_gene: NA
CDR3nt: TGTGCCAGCAGTTTTTCCCTCTCCCGCGAGCAGTACTTC
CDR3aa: CASSFSLSREQYF

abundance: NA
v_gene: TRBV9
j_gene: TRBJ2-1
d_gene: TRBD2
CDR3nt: TGTGCCAGCAGCCACACTAGCGGGGATTACAATGAGCAGTTCTTC
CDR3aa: CASSHTSGDYNEQFF

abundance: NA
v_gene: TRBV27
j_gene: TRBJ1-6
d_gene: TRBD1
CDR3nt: TGTGCCAGCAGGCCCGGGACAGTAAATTCACCCCTCCACTTT
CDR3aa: CASRPGTVNSPLHF

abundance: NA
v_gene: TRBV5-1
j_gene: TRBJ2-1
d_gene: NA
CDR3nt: TGCGCCAGCAGCTTGAGACTTACCTCCTACAATGAGCAGTTCTTC
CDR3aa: CASSLRLTSYNEQFF

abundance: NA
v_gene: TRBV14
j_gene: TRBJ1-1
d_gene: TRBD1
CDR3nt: TGTGCCAGCAGTCGGACAGGACGAAGCACTGAAGCTTTCTTT
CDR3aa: CASSRTGRSTEAFF

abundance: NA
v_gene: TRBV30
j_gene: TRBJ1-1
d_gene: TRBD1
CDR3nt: TGTGCCTGGTCACGACAGGGACGCACTGAAGCTTTCTTT
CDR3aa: CAWSRQGRTEAFF

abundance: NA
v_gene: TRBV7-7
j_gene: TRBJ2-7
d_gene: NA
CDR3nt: TGTGCCAGCAGCTCCTCTAGGGGGTACGAGCAGTACTTC
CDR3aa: CASSSSRGYEQYF

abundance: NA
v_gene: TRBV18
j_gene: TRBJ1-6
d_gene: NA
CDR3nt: TGTGCCAGCTCACTCAATTCCAGGGGTCTTCTTAATTCACCCCTCCACTTT
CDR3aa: CASSLNSRGLLNSPLHF

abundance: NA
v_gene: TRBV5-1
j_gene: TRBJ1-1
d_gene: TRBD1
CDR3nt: TGCGCCAGCAGCCCTCCTCGGACAGGAGTGAACACTGAAGCTTTCTTT
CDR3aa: CASSPPRTGVNTEAFF

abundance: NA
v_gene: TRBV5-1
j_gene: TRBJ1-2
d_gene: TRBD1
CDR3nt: TGCGCCAGCAGCTCCGGGACAGACGTTCCCCGAGACACCTTC
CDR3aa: CASSSGTDVPRDTF

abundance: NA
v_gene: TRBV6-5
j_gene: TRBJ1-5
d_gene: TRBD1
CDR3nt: TGTGCCAGCCAGGGGGCCCATAGCAATCAGCCCCAGCATTTT
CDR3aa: CASQGAHSNQPQHF

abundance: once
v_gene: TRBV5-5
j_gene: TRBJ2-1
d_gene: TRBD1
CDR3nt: TGTGCCAGCAGCTGGGACAGGGGGCACAATGAGCAGTTCTTC
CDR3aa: CASSWDRGHNEQFF

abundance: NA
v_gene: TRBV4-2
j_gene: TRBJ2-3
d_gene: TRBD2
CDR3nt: TGTGCCAGCAGCCAATATCCGGGGGGGGGTCACACAGATACGCAGTATTTT
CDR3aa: CASSQYPGGGHTDTQYF

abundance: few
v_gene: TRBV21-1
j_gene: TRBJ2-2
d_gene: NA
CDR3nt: TGTGCCAGCAGCAGCGCAGGGGGCAAGGATGACACCGGGGAGCTGTTTTTT
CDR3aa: CASSSAGGKDDTGELFF

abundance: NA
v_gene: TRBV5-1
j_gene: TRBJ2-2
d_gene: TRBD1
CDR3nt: TGCGCCAGCAGCTCCGGGACAGTCGTCCGGGAGCTGTTTTTT
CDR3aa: CASSSGTVVRELFF

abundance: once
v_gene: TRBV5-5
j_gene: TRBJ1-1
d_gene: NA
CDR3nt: TGTGCCAGCAGCTTGGGTGCAGGGTCTGAAGCTTTCTTT
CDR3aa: CASSLGAGSEAFF

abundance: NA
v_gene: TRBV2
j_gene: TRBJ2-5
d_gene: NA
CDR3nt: TGTGCCAGCAGCCCCGGGACATCCCAAGAGACCCAGTACTTC
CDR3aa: CASSPGTSQETQYF

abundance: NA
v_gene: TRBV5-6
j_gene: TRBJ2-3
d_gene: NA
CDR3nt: TGTGCCAGCAGCCGCGTCGGGGATTGGTCTAGCACAGATACGCAGTATTTT
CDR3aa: CASSRVGDWSSTDTQYF

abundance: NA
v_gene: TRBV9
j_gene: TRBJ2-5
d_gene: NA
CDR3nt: TGTGCCAGCAGCCCACGGGGGGCGTACCAAGAGACCCAGTACTTC
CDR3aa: CASSPRGAYQETQYF

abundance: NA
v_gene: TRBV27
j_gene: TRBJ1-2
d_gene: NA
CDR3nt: TGTGCCAGCAGATATGTGGGGGGACCAAACTATGGCTACACCTTC
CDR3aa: CASRYVGGPNYGYTF

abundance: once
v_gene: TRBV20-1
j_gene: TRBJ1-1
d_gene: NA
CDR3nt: TGCAGTGCTGTCGGGGGGGAGGCTTTCTTT
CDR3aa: CSAVGGEAFF

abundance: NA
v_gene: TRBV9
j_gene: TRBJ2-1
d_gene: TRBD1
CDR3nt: TGTGCCAGCAGCGCCCCGGGACAGGTAGGATATGAGCAGTTCTTC
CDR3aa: CASSAPGQVGYEQFF

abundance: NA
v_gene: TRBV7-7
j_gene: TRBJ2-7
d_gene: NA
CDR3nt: TGTGCCAGCAGCTTAAGCCGAGGCTACGAGCAGTACTTC
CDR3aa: CASSLSRGYEQYF

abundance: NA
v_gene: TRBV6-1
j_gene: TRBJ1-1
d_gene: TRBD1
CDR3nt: TGTGCCAGCAGTTTACGGACAGGGCGCACTGAAGCTTTCTTT
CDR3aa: CASSLRTGRTEAFF

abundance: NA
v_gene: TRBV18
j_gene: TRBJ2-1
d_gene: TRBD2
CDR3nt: TGTGCCAGCTCACTCAATAGCGGGGGCTCCTACAATGAGCAGTTCTTC
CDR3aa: CASSLNSGGSYNEQFF

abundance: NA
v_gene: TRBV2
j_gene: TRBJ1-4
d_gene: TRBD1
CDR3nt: TGTGCCAGCAGTTGGGACAGGGAGAGTGAAAAACTGTTTTTT
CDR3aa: CASSWDRESEKLFF

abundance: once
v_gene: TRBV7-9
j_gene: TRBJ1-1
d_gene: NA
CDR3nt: TGTTCCAGCAGCTTCTTAGAAGGGGAGTGGGGGCACACTGAAGCTTTCTTT
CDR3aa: CSSSFLEGEWGHTEAFF

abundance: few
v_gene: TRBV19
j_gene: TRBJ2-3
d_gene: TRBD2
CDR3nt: TGTGCCAGTAGTATAGCAAACAGCGGGGGGCAGTATTTT
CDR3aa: CASSIANSGGQYF

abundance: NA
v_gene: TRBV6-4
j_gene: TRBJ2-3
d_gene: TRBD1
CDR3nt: TGTGCCAGTTCGGGACAGGGGTTAGAATCAGATACGCAGTATTTT
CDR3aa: CASSGQGLESDTQYF